This TCR beta chain was profiled in a study of blood T cell repertoires in COVID-19. Study in general: Researchers got acute and convalescent COVID-19 samples from the United States, Italy and Spain. Sources were T cells, B-cell-depleted T cells, or PBMCs; the material itself was cDNA or gDNA.

Original methodology: It was from reference gene primer amplification that nucleated cell counts were estimated. The assay was immunoSEQ multiplex PCR, and TCRdb's table has in-frame clones only and misses some. The V and J calls and clone size were taken over from that table, and D and trimming were inferred from the DNA. The data hold 70,000 to 85,000 clones, with approximately 81% observed a single time. Germline CDR1 reads LNHDA; CDR2 reads SQIVND (reference sequence). V was pared by 6 bases and J by 4 bases, with 5 bases of the junction left unmatched. The length of the CDR3 is 13 residues. The sample was peripheral blood. The source is a woman of 80 years or more with acute or convalescent COVID-19. The chain has TRBV19 and TRBJ1-2; 7 positions match TRBD1. The CDR3 coding sequence is TGTGCCAGTAGCAACAGGGGTCCCTATGGCTACACCTTC. This gives the protein CASSNRGPYGYTF. Combining the CDR3 with reference TRBV19 and TRBJ1-2 gives the whole variable domain DGGITQSPKYLFRKEGQNVTLSCEQNLNHDAMYWYRQDPGQGLRLIYYSQIVNDFQKGDIAEGYSVSREKKESFPLTVTSAQKNPTAFYLCASSNRGPYGYTFGSGTRLTVV.